The entry below describes one TCR beta chain. Its antigen remains unknown. The sample comes from a study of OX40 agonist ivuxolimab in advanced cancers. Study-wide background: Participants averaged around 60 years of age (range about 23 to 90) and were less than 85% male.

Overall study results and limits: Which antigen the expanded peripheral T cells recognized is unknown. Expanded clones belonging to CD8+ T cells outnumbered, on average, those of CD4+.

This CDR3 contains 11 residues. The germline V gene encodes CDR1 SEHNR and CDR2 FQNEAQ (reference sequence). Measured with immunoSEQ multiplex PCR; TCRdb has only the in-frame clones, and not every one. This sample carries 12,000 or so clones, around 84% of them seen once, and the ten largest clones take 9.2%. The sample was CD4+ or CD8+ T cells sorted from blood, taken in a trial of the OX40 agonist ivuxolimab. The TCR originated in an adult with an advanced solid tumor such as melanoma, head and neck, liver or kidney cancer. The chain couples TRBV7-9 to TRBJ2-5, with TRBD1 as a possible D gene (6 bases). The DNA end favors TRBJ2-7, so the J call may be wrong. The CDR3 DNA is TGTGCCAGCGGGACATCCTACGAGCAGTACTTC. This encodes CASGTSYEQYF.